The T cell receptor (beta chain) under discussion was sequenced for a study of cytomegalovirus exposure and HLA in healthy donors. Using immunoSEQ multiplex PCR, the repertoire was profiled, and TCRdb retains in-frame clones only, with some absent. In the table there are some 210,000 clones, around 90% of which are singletons. Looked up from germline, CDR1 is SGDLS and CDR2 is YYNGEE. The V gene lost 5 bases and the J gene lost 4 bases, with 18 bases spanning the gap. This CDR3 is 15 amino acids long. Study-level results: Across donors, most TCRs were seen rarely, yet some public ones were widespread. A later analysis found first-cohort TCR clusters tended to co-occur in the 120 or so validation repertoires. The study flagged about 150 TCR beta chains as cytomegalovirus-associated.

A remark on this clone: Its cognate antigen is unknown.

The material sequenced was PBMCs. V gene TRBV9 combines with J gene TRBJ1-2; D is possibly TRBD1 (6 bases). The TCR was taken from a woman younger than 30 in good health and CMV-seropositive. This CDR3 is CASRQTGSGPYGYTF. The CDR3 region has the DNA TGTGCCAGCAGACAAACAGGGAGCGGACCCTATGGCTACACCTTC.